These 18 T cell receptor beta chains share one sample of origin, sequenced in a study of T cell repertoires in cytomegalovirus infection. One entry per CDR3 protein, called by TCRdb with MiXCR from the reads. The data show approximately 320,000 distinct CDR3 sequences, with around 9.5% seen just once and 3.5% to 4.5% held by the top ten. Sequenced material: PBMCs. The receptor set was obtained from a human donor in good health (CMV status not recorded). Some clones in this sample may be carry-over from other donors' samples.

Many counts were recorded for this clonotype. CDR3 amino acids: CASRSRPSSYGYTF. The CDR3 nucleotides are TGTGCCAGCAGATCCCGTCCTTCCAGCTATGGCTACACCTTC. The chain recombines TRBV6-5 with TRBJ1-2; D is uncertain. Per the germline V gene, CDR1 is MNHEY and CDR2 is SVGAGI. The CDR3 totals 14 residues. Deletions cut 6 bases from V and 4 bases from J, with 15 bases between.

This clonotype has ten or more counts. The gene calls are TRBV10-3 and TRBJ1-1, with D hard to call. In germline, CDR1 is ENHRY, CDR2 SYGVKD. CDR3 size: 13 residues. V was cut by 2 bases and J by 3 bases, with 7 bases left in between. CDR3 sequence (DNA): TGTGCCATCAGTGAGCCCCTGGACACTGAAGCTTTCTTT. The encoded protein is CAISEPLDTEAFF.

This clonotype was seen at least ten times. This chain connects TRBV10-3 to TRBJ1-1; no clear D gene. V dropped 2 bases and J dropped 1 base, with 5 bases sitting between them. The CDR3 covers 13 residues. The germline V gene has CDR1 ENHRY and CDR2 SYGVKD. CDR3 nucleotides: TGTGCCATCAGTGAGAGAGGGAACACTGAAGCTTTCTTT. It translates to CAISERGNTEAFF.

The rearrangement uses TRBV6-5 and TRBJ1-5, with a possible D match to TRBD1 (5 bases). V lost 0 bases and J 1 base, leaving 10 bases between the germline ends. Germline loops: CDR1 MNHEY, CDR2 SVGAGI. There are 16 residues in the CDR3. The CDR3 DNA reads TGTGCCAGCAGTTACTCTGACCCAGGGAGCAATCAGCCCCAGCATTTT. Amino acid sequence: CASSYSDPGSNQPQHF.

This clonotype was seen ten or more times. The chain joins TRBV11-2 to TRBJ1-1; a weak D match, TRBD1 (6 bases). V was pared by 5 bases and J by 1 base, with 20 bases between. The CDR3 contains 17 residues. The germline gives CDR1 SGHAT, CDR2 FQNNGV. DNA for the CDR3: TGTGCCAGCAGCACCAGGGGTGGGGGGATAAAGAACACTGAAGCTTTCTTT. Protein: CASSTRGGGIKNTEAFF.

This chain links TRBV15 with TRBJ1-5; no reliable D call. V shed 4 bases and J shed 6 bases, with 13 bases lying between them. Germline values: CDR1 LNHNV, CDR2 YYDKDF (reference sequence). The CDR3 covers 14 residues. The CDR3 coding sequence is TGTGCCACCAGCATGTCCCGGTTGGGTCAGCCCCAGCATTTT. Translation: CATSMSRLGQPQHF.

This clonotype occurred many times. The rearrangement links TRBV7-9 to TRBJ2-2; the match to TRBD1 covers 9 bases. This CDR3 region has 19 residues. V gave up 5 bases and J gave up 4 bases; unmatched junction bases: 17. Germline CDR1 and CDR2: SEHNR and FQNEAQ (reference sequence). CDR3 coding DNA: TGTGCCAGCAGCGGCCGGGACAGGGCCGGAGTCGCGTCCACCGGGGAGCTGTTTTTT. As protein: CASSGRDRAGVASTGELFF.

This clonotype was seen a handful of times. The gene calls are TRBV5-1 and TRBJ2-1, with D possibly TRBD1 on 6 matching bases. The V end was cut by 0 bases, the J end by 4 bases, with 20 bases between. From germline, CDR1 is SGHRS and CDR2 YFSETQ. CDR3 length: 18 amino acids. The CDR3 spells CASSLGQATGSRYNEQFF. The CDR3 region has the DNA TGCGCCAGCAGCTTGGGACAGGCCACGGGGTCCCGGTACAATGAGCAGTTCTTC.

V gene TRBV4-2 combines with J gene TRBJ2-1; TRBD2 matches at 8 bases. This CDR3 is built from 15 residues. Looked up from germline, CDR1 is LGHNA and CDR2 is YNFKEQ. Trimming cost V 5 bases and J 8 bases; bases outside gene matches: 11. The CDR3 is CASSKEAPGGDEQFF. In DNA form, the CDR3 reads TGTGCCAGCAGCAAGGAGGCCCCGGGAGGGGATGAGCAGTTCTTC.

This clonotype appeared many times. The chain is built from TRBV7-2 and TRBJ1-5, with D possibly TRBD1 on 5 matching bases. CDR1 is SGHTA and CDR2 is FQGNSA in the germline V gene. Between the trimmed V and J ends, which lost 5 bases and 6 bases, there was a span of 17 bases. This CDR3 has 15 amino acids. The CDR3 sequence: CASSPQRGSRQPQHF. The CDR3 nucleotides read TGTGCCAGCAGCCCTCAGCGGGGCTCTCGTCAGCCCCAGCATTTT.

This clonotype has only a few counts. J is TRBJ1-4 and V is TRBV12-3 or TRBV12-4; D is uncertain. The CDR3 totals 15 residues. Between the trimmed V and J ends, which lost 5 bases and 0 bases, there was a span of 10 bases. The CDR3 nucleotides are TGTGCCAGCAGTCTCTTTCCGGCAACTAATGAAAAACTGTTTTTT. Translation gives CASSLFPATNEKLFF.

This clonotype was counted ten times or more. The chain uses TRBV4-3 and TRBJ1-2, with D tentatively TRBD1 (5 bases). The CDR3 is 14 amino acids. CDR1 and CDR2 from the germline V gene are LGHNA and YSLEER. The V gene lost 1 base and the J gene lost 3 bases, with 9 bases spanning the gap. DNA for the CDR3: TGCGCCAGCAGCCAAGCAGGGTTATACTATGGCTACACCTTC. Its translation is CASSQAGLYYGYTF.

This clonotype occurred many times. This chain uses TRBV5-1 with TRBJ1-2; TRBD1 is a possible D gene (5 bases). CDR1 is SGHRS, CDR2 YFSETQ, per germline. Trimming pared 2 bases from V and 6 bases from J, leaving 11 bases between. The CDR3 sequence is 13 residues long. In DNA, the CDR3 is TGCGCCAGCAGCTTAACGACAGCCCATGGCTACACCTTC. It encodes CASSLTTAHGYTF.

This clonotype was recorded at least ten times. J is TRBJ1-1 and V is TRBV11-2; D ambiguous. CDR1 and CDR2 (germline): SGHAT, FQNNGV. The CDR3 runs to 12 residues. V lost 2 bases, J lost 8 bases, and 9 bases lay in between. The CDR3 nucleotides are TGTGCCAGCAGCTTAAGCGCCCAGGAAGCTTTCTTT. It codes for CASSLSAQEAFF.

This clonotype has only a few counts. This chain joins TRBV19 and TRBJ1-1; D not certain. The germline gives CDR1 LNHDA, CDR2 SQIVND (reference sequence). The CDR3 spans 13 residues. V lost 7 bases and J lost 0, with 9 bases in between. The CDR3 bases are TGTGCCAGTACCCCCCAGTTGAACACTGAAGCTTTCTTT. Translating it yields CASTPQLNTEAFF.

This clonotype showed up just a few times. The chain joins TRBV9 to TRBJ1-1; unclear D gene. V dropped 1 base and J dropped 3 bases, with 7 bases sitting between them. The CDR3 runs to 13 residues. Germline CDR1 reads SGDLS; CDR2 reads YYNGEE. For the CDR3, the DNA is TGTGCCAGCAGCGTATCGGTAGACACTGAAGCTTTCTTT. The encoded protein is CASSVSVDTEAFF. Full variable domain (outside the CDR3, taken from reference TRBV9 and TRBJ1-1): DSGVTQTPKHLITATGQRVTLRCSPRSGDLSVYWYQQSLDQGLQFLIQYYNGEERAKGNILERFSAQQFPDLHSELNLSSLELGDSALYFCASSVSVDTEAFFGQGTRLTVV.

The chain links TRBV20-1 to TRBJ2-1; 7 bases fit TRBD2. V dropped 1 base and J dropped 9; count of bases not matched to a gene: 9. The V gene's germline CDR1 is DFQATT and CDR2 SNEGSKA (reference sequence). CDR3 length: 14 amino acids. CDR3 sequence reads: CSARGASGIVEQFF. In nucleotides, the CDR3 is TGCAGTGCTAGAGGGGCCAGCGGGATTGTTGAGCAGTTCTTC.

This clonotype has ten or more counts. This chain uses TRBV7-2 with TRBJ2-7; D might be TRBD2 (6 bases). Looked up from germline, CDR1 is SGHTA and CDR2 is FQGNSA. The CDR3 runs 14 residues. The V end was cut by 5 bases, the J end by 0 bases, with 11 bases between. CDR3 amino acids: CASSPDGSSYEQYF. In DNA form, the CDR3 reads TGTGCCAGCAGCCCCGACGGGAGCTCCTACGAGCAGTACTTC. The entire variable domain, with the rest obtained from reference TRBV7-2 and TRBJ2-7, is as follows: GAGVSQSPSNKVTEKGKDVELRCDPISGHTALYWYRQSLGQGLEFLIYFQGNSAPDKSGLPSDRFSAERTGGSVSTLTIQRTQQEDSAVYLCASSPDGSSYEQYFGPGTRLTVT.